Presented here are 28 T cell receptor beta chains from one specimen sequenced in a study of blood T cell repertoires in COVID-19 (dated by TCRdb to the early 2020s). Library method: the immunoSEQ multiplex PCR assay. Sourced from immuneACCESS, this table was stored by TCRdb with only in-frame sequences that have V and J called. A share of the clones is absent; for the studies checked, an unresolved V gene accounts for under half, and the remainder has no known explanation. In all, the sample holds roughly 90,000 clones, and more than 75% of those were seen once. The ten largest clones add up to 0.85% to 1.3% of the sample. Sequencing used peripheral blood. These receptors were collected from a human donor in a cohort sampled during active COVID-19.

The CDR3 DNA reads as TGTGCCAGCAGTGTGGGCAGGGGGAGTAATTCACCCCTCCACTTT. Translation gives CASSVGRGSNSPLHF. J is TRBJ1-6 and V is TRBV28; 7 bases map to TRBD1. The trim removed 5 bases at V and 6 bases at J, leaving 7 bases unmatched. This CDR3 is 15 amino acids long. The germline gives CDR1 MDHEN, CDR2 SYDVKM.

The rearrangement links TRBV14 to TRBJ2-7, with a possible D match to TRBD1 (6 bases). The CDR3 loop spans 14 amino acids. V was shortened by 4 bases and J by 0 bases, with 10 bases between the two germline ends. Germline V gives CDR1 SGHDN, CDR2 FVKESK. The CDR3 DNA follows: TGTGCCAGCAGCCTGGACAGCAGCTCCTACGAGCAGTACTTC. Amino acid sequence: CASSLDSSSYEQYF.

In its sample, this clone was seen a few times. The rearrangement joins TRBV19 to TRBJ2-7, with a tentative D call TRBD1 (6 bases). The CDR3 contains 13 residues. Trimming pared 7 bases from V and 0 bases from J, leaving 10 bases between. Germline V gene data show CDR1 as LNHDA and CDR2 as SQIVND (reference sequence). CDR3 residues: CASTEDSSYEQYF. The CDR3 nucleotides are TGTGCCAGTACCGAGGACAGCTCCTACGAGCAGTACTTC.

The chain combines TRBV5-1 with TRBJ1-5; TRBD1 matches 10 bases. Germline V gives CDR1 SGHRS, CDR2 YFSETQ. This CDR3 comprises 16 residues. Germline trimming cut 0 bases from V and 4 bases from J; bases unmatched to any gene: 4. The DNA for the CDR3 is TGCGCCAGCAGCTTGGGGGGGACAGGGGAGAATCAGCCCCAGCATTTT. Residues: CASSLGGTGENQPQHF.

The chain has TRBV7-6 and TRBJ2-1; D perhaps matches TRBD2 (6 bases). This CDR3 has 16 residues. The germline V gene encodes CDR1 SGHVS and CDR2 FNYEAQ. The V and J ends lost 4 bases and 0 bases respectively, with 13 bases between them. CDR3 coding DNA: TGTGCCAGCAGCTCCCTAGGAGGGTTCTCCTACAATGAGCAGTTCTTC. Residues: CASSSLGGFSYNEQFF.

The chain carries TRBV18 and TRBJ1-3; D is perhaps TRBD1 (6 bases). The CDR3 has 17 amino acids. Germline assignment: CDR1 KGHSH and CDR2 LQKENI. V was clipped by 3 bases and J by 4 bases, with 19 bases between them. CDR3 loop: CASSPSRTVGTGNTIYF. CDR3 nucleotides: TGTGCCAGCTCACCTTCTCGGACAGTCGGGACCGGAAACACCATATATTTT.

The rearrangement links TRBV2 to TRBJ2-3, with a weak D call TRBD2 (6 bases). The CDR3 contains 12 residues. CDR1 and CDR2 from the germline V gene are SNHLY and FYNNEI. V lost 8 bases and J lost 2, with 8 bases in between. DNA of the CDR3: TGTGCCAGCTGGGGGGACACAGATACGCAGTATTTT. Protein sequence: CASWGDTDTQYF.

The chain carries TRBV6-6 and TRBJ1-6, with TRBD1 matching over 9 bases. The CDR3 has 13 residues. In germline, CDR1 is MNHNY, CDR2 SVGAGI (reference sequence). CDR3 loop: CATRTGQGSPLHF. DNA of the CDR3: TGTGCGACACGAACGGGACAGGGATCACCCCTCCACTTT.

This chain links TRBV18 with TRBJ1-5; D ambiguous. This CDR3 has 13 residues. V was cut by 3 bases and J by 8 bases, with 11 bases left in between. Germline CDR1 and CDR2: KGHSH and LQKENI. This CDR3 is CASSPQYQEPQHF. The CDR3 nucleotides are TGTGCCAGCTCACCTCAATACCAGGAGCCCCAGCATTTT.

The rearrangement links TRBV5-1 to TRBJ2-2; a possible D gene is TRBD1 (5 bases). V was cut by 4 bases and J by 4 bases, with 17 bases left in between. The CDR3 is 16 amino acids. Germline assignment: CDR1 SGHRS and CDR2 YFSETQ. CDR3 sequence (DNA): TGCGCCAGCAGCCCGTCCGCAGGGTCGGCCACCGGGGAGCTGTTTTTT. It translates to CASSPSAGSATGELFF.

The rearrangement joins TRBV15 to TRBJ2-7; unclear D gene. The CDR3 length is 13 residues. V was shortened by 4 bases and J by 0 bases, with 7 bases between the two germline ends. Germline loops: CDR1 LNHNV, CDR2 YYDKDF (reference sequence). The CDR3 sequence is CATSKSGSYEQYF. DNA for the CDR3: TGTGCCACCAGCAAGTCAGGCTCCTACGAGCAGTACTTC.

The sample holds a few counts of this clone. The chain combines TRBV6-6 with TRBJ2-1; 8 bases fit TRBD1. This CDR3 contains 13 residues. Germline CDR1 MNHNY, CDR2 SVGAGI (reference sequence). Trimming at V came to 4 bases and at J to 10 bases, leaving 6 bases not matched to a gene. CDR3 protein: CASSSGDRLEQFF. For the CDR3, the DNA is TGTGCCAGCAGTTCAGGGGACAGGTTAGAGCAGTTCTTC.

In DNA, the CDR3 is TGCGCCAGCAGTGAACTAGCGGGAGTTGGAGAGACCCAGTACTTC. This sequence encodes CASSELAGVGETQYF. The rearrangement joins TRBV10-1 to TRBJ2-5, with 11 bases fitting TRBD2. This CDR3 has 15 residues. Germline assignment: CDR1 WNHNN and CDR2 SYGVQD (reference sequence). J was trimmed by 4 bases and V by 3 bases; bases with no gene match: 4.

This sequence joins TRBV28 and TRBJ2-1; TRBD1 agrees at 10 bases. CDR1 and CDR2 (germline): MDHEN, SYDVKM. J gave up 7 bases and V 3 bases, and 9 bases lay outside the gene matches. The CDR3 is 16 residues long. The CDR3 DNA is TGTGCCAGCAGTTTTCCCACCGGGACAGGGGTTAATGAGCAGTTCTTC. This sequence encodes CASSFPTGTGVNEQFF.

The V and J genes are TRBV5-1 and TRBJ2-7, with a possible D match to TRBD2 (6 bases). The CDR3 runs 15 residues. Deletions cut 1 base from V and 0 bases from J, with 11 bases between. Germline CDR1 is SGHRS and CDR2 is YFSETQ. CDR3 in DNA: TGCGCCAGCAGCTTGAGCGGGCTGAGCTCCTACGAGCAGTACTTC. Translated: CASSLSGLSSYEQYF.

The CDR3, as DNA: TGTGCCAGCAGCTTGGGACTGCGCTACGAGCAGTACTTC. Translation: CASSLGLRYEQYF. The V call is TRBV5-4, the J call TRBJ2-7; D is ambiguous. CDR1 is SGHNT and CDR2 is YYREEE in the germline V gene (reference sequence). Trimming removed 0 bases from V and 3 bases from J, with 7 bases in between. The CDR3 runs to 13 residues.

The J gene is TRBJ2-2, the V gene TRBV9; possible D gene TRBD2, 5 bases. This CDR3 contains 16 residues. V was cut by 0 bases and J by 5 bases, with 14 bases left in between. Per the germline V gene, CDR1 is SGDLS and CDR2 is YYNGEE. The DNA of the CDR3 is TGTGCCAGCAGCGTAGAGGGAGTAGCATGGACCGGGGAGCTGTTTTTT. Protein sequence: CASSVEGVAWTGELFF.

DNA for the CDR3: TGTGCCAGCATAGTTACAGTGAAGAACACTGAAGCTTTCTTT. Encoded protein: CASIVTVKNTEAFF. The rearrangement uses TRBV2 and TRBJ1-1; D is uncertain. Germline loops: CDR1 SNHLY, CDR2 FYNNEI. The CDR3 has 14 residues. The germline V and J ends were trimmed by 7 bases and 1 base, with 13 bases remaining between them.

The V call is TRBV9, the J call TRBJ2-1; possible D gene TRBD2, 6 bases. CDR3 size: 15 residues. CDR1 and CDR2 from the germline V gene are SGDLS and YYNGEE. The V end lost 4 bases, the J end lost 0 bases, and 11 bases lay between the germline ends. The CDR3 sequence: CASSTSGSSYNEQFF. The CDR3 region has the DNA TGTGCCAGCAGCACAAGCGGGTCCTCCTACAATGAGCAGTTCTTC.

V is TRBV2 and J is TRBJ2-7; 12 nucleotides agree with TRBD2. J gave up 5 bases and V 8 bases, and 7 bases lay outside the gene matches. The germline CDR1 and CDR2 sequences are SNHLY and FYNNEI. There are 14 residues in the CDR3. The CDR3 reads CASERTSGGHEQYF. The CDR3 DNA reads as TGTGCCAGCGAACGAACTAGCGGGGGGCACGAGCAGTACTTC.

The rearrangement joins TRBV6-5 to TRBJ1-1, with 9 bases fitting TRBD1. The CDR3 spans 15 residues. The J segment lost 4 bases and the V segment lost 5 bases, leaving 8 bases of the junction unmatched. The germline V gene has CDR1 MNHEY and CDR2 SVGAGI. CDR3 in DNA: TGTGCCAGCAGTCTATCCGGGACAGGGAGCACTGAAGCTTTCTTT. It codes for CASSLSGTGSTEAFF.

V and J are TRBV7-2 and TRBJ2-1; 8 bases map to TRBD2. In germline, CDR1 is SGHTA, CDR2 FQGNSA. V lost 5 bases and J lost 4; bases outside the gene matches: 19. The CDR3 is 19 residues long. CDR3 DNA sequence: TGTGCCAGCAGCCCGTGGGGTAGCGGGACCAACCAACGGTACAATGAGCAGTTCTTC. Translated, it gives CASSPWGSGTNQRYNEQFF.

The J gene is TRBJ2-7, the V gene TRBV7-9, with 10 bases aligning to TRBD1. V dropped 4 bases and J dropped 6; count of bases not matched to a gene: 6. Looked up from germline, CDR1 is SEHNR and CDR2 is FQNEAQ (reference sequence). This CDR3 contains 14 residues. The CDR3 region has the DNA TGTGCCAGCAGCTCCCCCGGGACAGGGGCCGAGCAGTACTTC. Translating gives CASSSPGTGAEQYF.

V gene TRBV7-2 combines with J gene TRBJ2-7; 7 positions match TRBD2. CDR3 size: 15 residues. Trimming at V came to 0 bases and at J to 0 bases, leaving 2 bases not matched to a gene. Germline loops: CDR1 SGHTA, CDR2 FQGNSA. This chain's CDR3 is CASSLAGGSSYEQYF. Written as DNA, the CDR3 is TGTGCCAGCAGCTTAGCCGGCGGGAGCTCCTACGAGCAGTACTTC.

This clone appeared once. The V gene is TRBV9, the J gene TRBJ1-1; 9 bases are a match to TRBD1. CDR3 length: 16 amino acids. Germline CDR1 is SGDLS and CDR2 is YYNGEE. V shed 2 bases, J shed 8 bases, and the junction held 13 bases outside the gene matches. The CDR3 DNA sequence: TGTGCCAGCAGCGTCTTACCCGGGACAGGGACATCGGAAGCTTTCTTT. Its translation is CASSVLPGTGTSEAFF.

The chain uses TRBV5-4 and TRBJ1-2; D gene ambiguous. Germline V gene sequence: CDR1 SGHNT, CDR2 YYREEE (reference sequence). The V gene lost 5 bases and the J gene lost 4 bases, with 21 bases spanning the gap. This CDR3 region has 16 residues. CDR3: CASRKAGDLRVYGYTF. The CDR3 nucleotides are TGTGCCAGCAGGAAGGCTGGCGACTTGAGGGTCTATGGCTACACCTTC. The full variable domain, in which reference TRBV5-4 and TRBJ1-2 provide the parts outside the CDR3, is ETGVTQSPTHLIKTRGQQVTLRCSSQSGHNTVSWYQQALGQGPQFIFQYYREEENGRGNFPPRFSGLQFPNYSSELNVNALELDDSALYLCASRKAGDLRVYGYTFGSGTRLTVV.

V usage is TRBV5-1 and J usage is TRBJ2-5, with 7 bases matching TRBD2. V shed 4 bases, J shed 0 bases, and the junction held 6 bases outside the gene matches. The length of the CDR3 is 15 residues. CDR1 is SGHRS, CDR2 YFSETQ, per germline. CDR3 sequence reads: CASSPRGTNQETQYF. The DNA for the CDR3 is TGCGCCAGCAGCCCCCGAGGGACTAACCAAGAGACCCAGTACTTC.

This CDR3 is CASSLAMSYNSGNTIYF. The DNA of the CDR3 is TGTGCCAGCAGCTTAGCTATGTCTTATAACTCTGGAAACACCATATATTTT. The chain uses TRBV5-6 and TRBJ1-3; D is unresolved. The CDR3 has 17 residues. V was clipped by 2 bases and J by 0 bases, with 15 bases between them. CDR1 and CDR2 (germline): SGHDT, YYEEEE.